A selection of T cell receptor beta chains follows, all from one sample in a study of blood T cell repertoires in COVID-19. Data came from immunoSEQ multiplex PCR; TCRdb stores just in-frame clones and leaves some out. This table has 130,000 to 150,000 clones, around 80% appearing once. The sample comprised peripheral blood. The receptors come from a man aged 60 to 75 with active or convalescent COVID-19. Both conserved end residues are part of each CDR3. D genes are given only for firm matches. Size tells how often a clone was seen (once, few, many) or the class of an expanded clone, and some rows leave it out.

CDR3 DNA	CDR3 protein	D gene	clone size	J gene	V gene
TGTGCCTTGACAGACTCCTATAATTCACCCCTCCACTTT	CALTDSYNSPLHF	NA	once	TRBJ1-6	TRBV30
TGTGCCAGCAGCCCCTTGGGACTAGCGGGAGTCACCGGGGAGCTGTTTTTT	CASSPLGLAGVTGELFF	TRBD2	NA	TRBJ2-2	TRBV3-1/TRBV3-2
TGTGCCAGTGGGCAGTCCGATGGCTACACCTTC	CASGQSDGYTF	NA	NA	TRBJ1-2	TRBV28
TGCGCCAGCACCCACAGGGGACTCCTCGGGGATACGCAGTATTTT	CASTHRGLLGDTQYF	NA	NA	TRBJ2-3	TRBV5-1
TGCAGCGCCCTGGGCCGGGACAACCGGGGCTACACCTTC	CSALGRDNRGYTF	NA	NA	TRBJ1-2	TRBV29-1
TGTGCCACCAGTAGCGGGCCAAGCTCCTACAATGAGCAGTTCTTC	CATSSGPSSYNEQFF	TRBD2	NA	TRBJ2-1	TRBV9
TGTGCCAGCAGCCAGGGCCCGGGACTAGCGGAGGGGGAGCAGTACTTC	CASSQGPGLAEGEQYF	TRBD2	NA	TRBJ2-7	TRBV4-2
TGTGCCAGCAGTCATATCCCGGGACAGGGTGGCGGGGCCAACGTCCTGACTTTC	CASSHIPGQGGGANVLTF	TRBD1	NA	TRBJ2-6	TRBV11-2
TGTGCCAGCAGTTCTAAACCTGGAAACACCATATATTTT	CASSSKPGNTIYF	NA	NA	TRBJ1-3	TRBV7-3
TGTGCCTGGAGGTCAGGGCAGTTAGGCAATCAGCCCCAGCATTTT	CAWRSGQLGNQPQHF	NA	NA	TRBJ1-5	TRBV30
TGTGCCAGCAAAAGGGACTACCTCTACGAGCAGTACTTC	CASKRDYLYEQYF	TRBD2	few	TRBJ2-7	TRBV27
TGTGCCAGCAGCCAGAGGGCAGCGGACCCTAACGAGCAGTACTTC	CASSQRAADPNEQYF	NA	once	TRBJ2-7	TRBV4-2
TGTGCCATTACTTCGATGAGACGAATCTTTGGAGTCTACAATGAGCAGTTCTTC	CAITSMRRIFGVYNEQFF	NA	few	TRBJ2-1	TRBV5-8
TGTGCCAGCACCCGACTAGCGGGACAAGAGACCCAGTACTTC	CASTRLAGQETQYF	TRBD2	NA	TRBJ2-5	TRBV6-6
TGTGCCAGCAGTTACCCCGGACAGGTTTACGAGCAGTACTTC	CASSYPGQVYEQYF	TRBD1	NA	TRBJ2-7	TRBV6-2/TRBV6-3
TGTGCCAGCAGCTCGGGACTAGCGGGGGTCGATGAGCAGTTCTTC	CASSSGLAGVDEQFF	TRBD2	NA	TRBJ2-1	TRBV7-2
TGTGCCAGTAGTATTGCGTTGGGGGACAGGGTGCACGAGCAGTACTTC	CASSIALGDRVHEQYF	TRBD1	NA	TRBJ2-7	TRBV19
TGTGCCAGCAGTTTGGGCGGGAGCGAGTACGAGCAGTACTTC	CASSLGGSEYEQYF	TRBD2	NA	TRBJ2-7	TRBV28
TGTGCCAGCAGCTTAGGGGCTAGCGGGAGAGAGACCCAGTACTTC	CASSLGASGRETQYF	TRBD2	NA	TRBJ2-5	TRBV11-2
TGTGCCAGCAGCCCCGCGCCGCCCAATAAGCAGTTCTTC	CASSPAPPNKQFF	NA	NA	TRBJ2-1	TRBV7-3
TGTGCTAGTGGGCCCACAGGGATGAGAACTGAAGCTTTCTTT	CASGPTGMRTEAFF	NA	few	TRBJ1-1	TRBV12-5
TGCGCCAGCAGCTTGGAGCCGGGGGACCTTTGGGGGTTGGACTTC	CASSLEPGDLWGLDF	NA	once	TRBJ2-7	TRBV5-1
TGTGCCAGCAGTTCCACACGGGGTGAGCAGTACTTC	CASSSTRGEQYF	NA	NA	TRBJ2-7	TRBV28
TGCGCCAGCAGTGAGACCTCAGACAGGACTGGCTACACCTTC	CASSETSDRTGYTF	NA	few	TRBJ1-2	TRBV10-2
TGTGCCAGCAGTGAAAGGGGGACAGGTATCGATGGCTACACCTTC	CASSERGTGIDGYTF	TRBD1	NA	TRBJ1-2	TRBV6-1
TGTGCCAGTAGTACCGTGGGGGCTCAGGGGGGTGAGCAGTTCTTC	CASSTVGAQGGEQFF	NA	NA	TRBJ2-1	TRBV19
TGCGCCAGCCGAAGACAGCAGGCTAAGGGGTACCAAGAGACCCAGTACTTC	CASRRQQAKGYQETQYF	NA	NA	TRBJ2-5	TRBV5-1
TGCGCCAGCAGCAGAAATAGCGGAGAGACCCAGTACTTC	CASSRNSGETQYF	NA	NA	TRBJ2-5	TRBV5-1
TGTGCCAGCAGCTTAGGAGGGGGGGCCACTGAAGCTTTCTTT	CASSLGGGATEAFF	NA	NA	TRBJ1-1	TRBV7-9
TGTGCCAGCAGTCAGACAGGAAACTATGGCTACACCTTC	CASSQTGNYGYTF	NA	NA	TRBJ1-2	TRBV27
TGTGCCAGCAGCTCCCTCCCTCAGGGGACCACTGAAGCTTTCTTT	CASSSLPQGTTEAFF	NA	NA	TRBJ1-1	TRBV13
TGTGCCAGCCCCCCCGAGGGCAGGGGAGCTGAAGCTTTCTTT	CASPPEGRGAEAFF	NA	NA	TRBJ1-1	TRBV28
TGTGCCAGCAGCCAACCGGGACTTAGTAATGTGACCGGGGAGCTGTTTTTT	CASSQPGLSNVTGELFF	NA	NA	TRBJ2-2	TRBV3-1/TRBV3-2
TGTGCCAGCAGCTTACGACTAGCGGGATTCCAAACCGAATCCACAGATACGCAGTATTTT	CASSLRLAGFQTESTDTQYF	TRBD2	NA	TRBJ2-3	TRBV14
TGTGCCTGGGCGACAGAGAACACCGGGGAGCTGTTTTTT	CAWATENTGELFF	NA	NA	TRBJ2-2	TRBV30